The 3 T cell receptor beta chains below all came from one sample that was sequenced in a study of post-analysis software for immune sequencing data. Study conclusions and caveats: Among roughly five TRBV segments more frequent in patients than controls were TRBV5-6, TRBV5-1 and TRBV20-1.

For these TCRs, the target antigens are not known. Every TCR beta cDNA library bore unique molecular identifiers. Each CDR3 protein gets one entry after TCRdb re-called the PCR reads with MiXCR. The sample shows hundreds of thousands of distinct CDR3 sequences, around 37% of them seen only once. The material sequenced was blood. These TCRs come from a girl between 10 and 17 years old with multiple sclerosis.

This clonotype was seen more than once but under ten times. The gene calls are TRBV7-2 and TRBJ2-3; D may be TRBD2 (8 bases). The CDR3 is 19 residues long. The V gene's germline CDR1 is SGHTA and CDR2 FQGNSA. V was clipped by 3 bases and J by 3 bases, with 25 bases between them. As DNA, the CDR3 is TGTGCCAGCAGCTTTGACAGGGATTTCAAGACTAGCGTTACAGATACGCAGTATTTT. It is translated as CASSFDRDFKTSVTDTQYF.

As regards this clonotype: A much larger clone sits a single nucleotide away, making a read error possible. V gene TRBV29-1 combines with J gene TRBJ2-7, with D possibly TRBD2 on 5 matching bases. Trimming took off 4 bases at V and 0 bases at J, with 13 bases between the two ends. This CDR3 spans 14 amino acids. The germline gives CDR1 SQVTM, CDR2 ANQGSEA. CDR3 residues: CSVVATTHSYEQYF. The CDR3 nucleotides are TGCAGCGTTGTAGCGACAACTCACTCCTACGAGCAGTACTTC.

This clonotype occurred once. V gene TRBV13 combines with J gene TRBJ1-1; D is uncertain. CDR3 length: 15 residues. CDR1 is PRHDT, CDR2 FYEKMQ, per germline (reference sequence). V shed 0 bases and J shed 3 bases, with 11 bases lying between them. CDR3 bases: TGTGCCAGCAGCTTAGGCGGCCGGACGGACACTGAAGCTTTCTTT. Protein sequence: CASSLGGRTDTEAFF. The whole variable domain, filled in from reference TRBV13 and TRBJ1-1, reads AAGVIQSPRHLIKEKRETATLKCYPIPRHDTVYWYQQGPGQDPQFLISFYEKMQSDKGSIPDRFSAQQFSDYHSELNMSSLELGDSALYFCASSLGGRTDTEAFFGQGTRLTVV.